The sequence of this T cell receptor beta chain was determined in a study of T cell responses to AZD1222 COVID-19 vaccine. General study points: Just a handful of AZD1222 recipients tested seropositive at baseline. There were mostly white British donors and more females than males, and clonal diversity was possibly underestimated. The peak T cell response came first, and repertoires were sampled only after it. Nearly half of spike-specific TCRs reportedly target unmutated variant regions.

Regarding this clone: The antigen is not known.

Sequencing used immunoSEQ multiplex PCR; TCRdb keeps in-frame clones, though not all of them. The profile shows some 160,000 clones, roughly 90% of them singletons. The V gene's germline CDR1 is MDHEN and CDR2 SYDVKM. The CDR3 is made up of 14 amino acids. The V end lost 6 bases, the J end lost 6 bases, and 16 bases lay between the germline ends. Sample: peripheral blood, taken on day 0 of AZD1222 vaccination. The gene calls are TRBV28 and TRBJ2-3, with D perhaps matching TRBD1 (6 bases). This TCR derives from an adult in good health. CDR3 bases: TGTGCCAGCAGCCGGAACGACAGGTATGATACGCAGTATTTT. Encoded protein: CASSRNDRYDTQYF.